The clone carrying this T cell receptor (beta chain) was seen repeatedly, ten times or more. The record originates from a study of T cell repertoires in cytomegalovirus infection. TCRdb fed the reads into MiXCR, producing one record per CDR3 protein. This sample has about 400,000 distinct CDR3 sequences, with 18% found just once. The CDR3 sequence is 15 residues long. Germline V gene lookup returns CDR1 SGHNT and CDR2 YYREEE (reference sequence). The V and J ends lost 0 bases and 4 bases respectively, with 13 bases between them. The source of this sequence is a human donor in good health (CMV status not recorded). Some clones in this sample may be carry-over from other donors' samples. Sequences were obtained from PBMCs. V gene TRBV5-4 combines with J gene TRBJ1-2; no reliable D call. The CDR3 loop is CASSLEVGSSYGYTF. In DNA, the CDR3 is TGTGCCAGCAGCTTGGAAGTAGGTTCGTCCTATGGCTACACCTTC.